The next 23 T cell receptor beta chains were all read from a single sample in a study of blood T cells in healthy people across ages. The use of a sample-barcoded 5' primer and a J-beta primer mix characterized a second PCR of about 6 to 12 cycles. TCRdb independently ran MiXCR on the 5' RACE reads; one entry per CDR3 protein. The top ten hold 3% of the sample, which has around 780,000 distinct CDR3 sequences, about 26% seen once. The data were also submitted as part of a second study, on T cells of mothers and their children.

The sample was blood. The receptor source for this set is a boy aged 5-17 years in good health.

This clonotype was counted only a few times. The V and J genes are TRBV5-1 and TRBJ1-2; TRBD1 is a possible D gene (5 bases). The CDR3 is made up of 14 amino acids. Germline CDR1 is SGHRS and CDR2 is YFSETQ. V was cut by 4 bases and J by 4 bases, with 14 bases left in between. CDR3 in DNA: TGCGCCAGCAGCGTAACAGGCCCGGGCTATGGCTACACCTTC. Protein: CASSVTGPGYGYTF.

This clonotype appeared a few times. The chain combines TRBV9 with TRBJ2-1, with D possibly being TRBD1 (5 bases). The germline CDR1 and CDR2 sequences are SGDLS and YYNGEE. This CDR3 contains 16 residues. Trimming left V 0 bases short and J 0 bases short, with 10 bases between. CDR3 DNA: TGTGCCAGCAGCGTAGATTCAGGGTCCTCCTACAATGAGCAGTTCTTC. Amino acids: CASSVDSGSSYNEQFF.

The V gene is TRBV29-1, the J gene TRBJ2-1; D not resolved. This CDR3 comprises 11 residues. Trimming took 4 bases from V and 9 from J, leaving 10 bases between them. Germline V gene lookup returns CDR1 SQVTM and CDR2 ANQGSEA. CDR3 amino acids: CSVVWVLEQFF. The CDR3 DNA reads as TGCAGCGTTGTATGGGTGCTTGAGCAGTTCTTC.

CDR3 bases: TGTGCCAGCAGTGTGGGACTGGGCGAGGAAGAGACCCAGTACTTC. Protein: CASSVGLGEEETQYF. The chain combines TRBV28 with TRBJ2-7; perhaps TRBD2 as D (6 bases). The DNA end lines up better with TRBJ2-5; the J call may be wrong. Germline V gives CDR1 MDHEN, CDR2 SYDVKM. There are 15 residues in the CDR3.

For this clonotype: Its ends do not fully match the called genes, so a read error is possible. V gene TRBV20-1 combines with J gene TRBJ2-5; 7 bases line up with TRBD2. The CDR3 is 13 residues long. CDR1 is DFQATT, CDR2 SNEGSKA, per germline (reference sequence). CDR3 protein: CSAGWGGQETLYF. For the CDR3, the DNA is TGCAGTGCCGGGTGGGGAGGGCAAGAGACCCTGTACTTC.

This clonotype was seen once. The chain couples TRBV30 to TRBJ2-6; D unresolved. The CDR3 runs 18 residues. V shed 4 bases and J shed 0 bases, with 19 bases lying between them. Germline V gives CDR1 GTSNPN, CDR2 SVGIG (reference sequence). The CDR3 protein is CAWTRRLPPLSGANVLTF. The DNA of the CDR3 is TGTGCCTGGACTCGCAGACTGCCCCCTCTCTCTGGGGCCAACGTCCTGACTTTC.

This clonotype was counted once. V and J are TRBV20-1 and TRBJ2-5; D may be TRBD1 (5 bases). CDR3 length: 11 amino acids. CDR1 is DFQATT and CDR2 is SNEGSKA in the germline V gene (reference sequence). V lost 6 bases and J 2 bases, leaving 7 bases between the germline ends. CDR3 loop: CSAWTQETQYF. The CDR3 DNA reads TGCAGTGCGTGGACACAAGAGACCCAGTACTTC.

V gene TRBV12-3 or TRBV12-4 combines with J gene TRBJ2-3; D is unresolved. The CDR3 has 13 amino acids. V lost 2 bases and J 5 bases, leaving 8 bases between the germline ends. CDR3 sequence (DNA): TGTGCCAGCAGTTTACCCGGCGTAGATACGCAGTATTTT. This sequence encodes CASSLPGVDTQYF.

This chain joins TRBV28 and TRBJ2-1, with 7 bases lining up with TRBD2. The CDR3 length is 15 residues. V lost 5 bases to trimming and J lost 7 bases; unmatched junction nucleotides: 11. The germline V gene has CDR1 MDHEN and CDR2 SYDVKM. The CDR3, as DNA: TGTGCCAGCAGTCCACAGCCTAGCGGAAGGAATGAGCAGTTCTTC. Translating gives CASSPQPSGRNEQFF.

This clonotype was counted between two and nine times. The V gene is TRBV9, the J gene TRBJ2-7; tentative D call: TRBD2 (5 bases). The J call is doubtful: the DNA matches TRBJ2-5 better. In germline, CDR1 is SGDLS, CDR2 YYNGEE. The CDR3 covers 16 residues. The CDR3 coding sequence is TGTGCCAGCAGCGTAGATTATAGATCCCGGGGAGAGACCCAGTACTTC. It encodes CASSVDYRSRGETQYF.

The chain uses TRBV2 and TRBJ1-5, with 8 positions matching TRBD1. Germline trimming cut 4 bases from V and 4 bases from J; bases unmatched to any gene: 12. Per the germline V gene, CDR1 is SNHLY and CDR2 is FYNNEI. The CDR3 totals 17 residues. CDR3 bases: TGTGCCAGCAGTGTTCTCATGGACAGGGCCCCGAATCAGCCCCAGCATTTT. Amino acids: CASSVLMDRAPNQPQHF.

In regard to this clonotype: Since no conserved phenylalanine or tryptophan closes the CDR3, a read error is the likely cause. The chain couples TRBV6-1 to TRBJ1-1; tentatively, D is TRBD1 (5 bases). CDR3 length: 15 amino acids. CDR1 and CDR2 from the germline V gene are MNHNS and SASEGT. The CDR3 protein is CASSEGAAKNTEAFS. CDR3 coding DNA: TGTGCCAGCAGCGAAGGGGCAGCAAAGAACACTGAAGCTTTCTCT.

This clonotype was observed a handful of times. J is TRBJ2-5 and V is TRBV20-1; 8 nucleotides align to TRBD2. The J segment lost 5 bases and the V segment lost 8 bases, leaving 10 bases of the junction unmatched. The germline V gene has CDR1 DFQATT and CDR2 SNEGSKA (reference sequence). The CDR3 is 13 amino acids. CDR3: CSLRASGQETQYF. In nucleotides, the CDR3 is TGCAGTTTGAGGGCTAGCGGGCAGGAGACCCAGTACTTC.

This clonotype showed up just a few times. J is TRBJ1-3 and V is TRBV7-9; D is perhaps TRBD1 (6 bases). Germline V gives CDR1 SEHNR, CDR2 FQNEAQ (reference sequence). The CDR3 is 16 residues long. V lost 2 bases to trimming and J lost 0 bases, with 11 bases between them. CDR3 in DNA: TGTGCCAGCAGCTTATTTCTGGACAGCTCTGGAAACACCATATATTTT. Encoded protein: CASSLFLDSSGNTIYF.

Only a few counts were recorded for this clonotype. The V gene is TRBV18, the J gene TRBJ2-5, with a possible D match to TRBD1 (5 bases). The germline gives CDR1 KGHSH, CDR2 LQKENI. The CDR3 loop spans 14 amino acids. Trimming removed 3 bases at V and 4 bases at J, with 12 bases between. CDR3 DNA: TGTGCCAGCTCACCGCCCGGCAGGGCAGAGACCCAGTACTTC. Translated: CASSPPGRAETQYF. The whole variable domain, remainder taken from reference TRBV18 and TRBJ2-5, is NAGVMQNPRHLVRRRGQEARLRCSPMKGHSHVYWYRQLPEEGLKFMVYLQKENIIDESGMPKERFSAEFPKEGPSILRIQQVVRGDSAAYFCASSPPGRAETQYFGPGTRLLVL.

This clonotype was observed a few times. The chain combines TRBV15 with TRBJ2-5; D call uncertain. This CDR3 spans 13 amino acids. V was clipped by 0 bases and J by 5 bases, with 7 bases between them. Germline CDR1 reads LNHNV; CDR2 reads YYDKDF (reference sequence). The CDR3, as DNA: TGTGCCACCAGCAGAGATCCTATGGAGACCCAGTACTTC. Translated, it gives CATSRDPMETQYF.

The V and J genes are TRBV9 and TRBJ2-3; 9 nucleotides match TRBD2. This CDR3 spans 15 amino acids. The trim removed 4 bases at V and 5 bases at J, leaving 8 bases unmatched. Per germline, CDR1 SGDLS and CDR2 YYNGEE. The CDR3 nucleotides read TGTGCCAGCAGCCCTGCTGGACTAGCGAGAGATACGCAGTATTTT. Its translation is CASSPAGLARDTQYF.

This clonotype was detected only a few times. The rearrangement uses TRBV3-1 and TRBJ2-4; D is unresolved. Trimming shortened V by 2 bases and J by 1 base, and 9 bases separated the two germline ends. Germline assignment: CDR1 LGHDT and CDR2 YNNKEL (reference sequence). There are 15 residues in the CDR3. The CDR3 reads CASSQLSGAKNIQYF. The CDR3 DNA follows: TGTGCCAGCAGCCAATTGTCTGGGGCCAAAAACATTCAGTACTTC. Using reference TRBV3-1 and TRBJ2-4 for the parts outside the CDR3, the full variable domain is DTAVSQTPKYLVTQMGNDKSIKCEQNLGHDTMYWYKQDSKKFLKIMFSYNNKELIINETVPNRFSPKSPDKAHLNLHINSLELGDSAVYFCASSQLSGAKNIQYFGAGTRLSVL.

This sequence joins TRBV7-9 and TRBJ2-7; D gene ambiguous. The CDR3 has 13 amino acids. V lost 5 bases, J lost 7 bases, and 15 bases lay in between. Germline loops: CDR1 SEHNR, CDR2 FQNEAQ (reference sequence). The CDR3 sequence is CASSNSILDEQYF. CDR3 coding DNA: TGTGCCAGCAGCAATTCGATTCTTGATGAGCAGTACTTC.

The chain joins TRBV5-1 to TRBJ1-2; D remains unclear. Germline-derived CDR1 and CDR2 are SGHRS and YFSETQ. V was trimmed by 2 bases and J by 13 bases, leaving 9 bases between them. CDR3 length: 10 residues. This CDR3 is CASSFVGFTF. For the CDR3, the DNA is TGCGCCAGCAGCTTTGTGGGTTTCACCTTC.

The chain joins TRBV11-2 to TRBJ1-1, with D unresolved. The CDR3 length is 19 residues. With 0 bases removed from V and 4 bases from J, the gap between germline ends came to 24 bases. Per the germline V gene, CDR1 is SGHAT and CDR2 is FQNNGV. CDR3 sequence: CASSLDRLGLTSGGTEAFF. The CDR3 nucleotides are TGTGCCAGCAGCTTAGATAGGTTAGGCTTAACCAGTGGTGGCACTGAAGCTTTCTTT.

The chain links TRBV7-2 to TRBJ2-1; either TRBD1 or TRBD2 may fit D (5 bases each). The V end was cut by 2 bases, the J end by 7 bases, with 9 bases between. Germline V gene sequence: CDR1 SGHTA, CDR2 FQGNSA. The CDR3 runs to 13 residues. The CDR3 protein is CASSLSGTNEQFF. Written as DNA, the CDR3 is TGTGCCAGCAGCTTATCAGGGACGAATGAGCAGTTCTTC. The full variable domain, with the rest looked up from reference TRBV7-2 and TRBJ2-1, is GAGVSQSPSNKVTEKGKDVELRCDPISGHTALYWYRQSLGQGLEFLIYFQGNSAPDKSGLPSDRFSAERTGGSVSTLTIQRTQQEDSAVYLCASSLSGTNEQFFGPGTRLTVL.

This clonotype was counted once. This chain links TRBV29-1 with TRBJ2-5, with D possibly being TRBD1 or TRBD2 (5 bases each). The end of the DNA fits TRBJ2-7 better, so the J call may be wrong. CDR1 and CDR2 from the germline V gene are SQVTM and ANQGSEA. CDR3 length equals 13 residues. The CDR3 coding sequence is TGCAGCGTTGAGGGGACGGAGGCCTACGAGCAGTACTTC. This translates into CSVEGTEAYEQYF.